This is a list of T cell receptor beta chains from one sample in a study of cytomegalovirus exposure and HLA in healthy donors. Generated by immunoSEQ multiplex PCR, the TCRdb table keeps only in-frame clones and is missing some. The data hold about 130,000 clones, with about 80% observed a single time. The sequencing sample was made of PBMCs. The receptors were sampled from a boy younger than 10 in good health and CMV-seronegative. The CDR3 runs from the conserved cysteine through the conserved F or W. A D gene is named only where the DNA matches it firmly. Size is stated for part of the rows, as once, few or many counts, or as a class when the clone is expanded.

V gene: TRBV6-1
J gene: TRBJ2-3
D gene: TRBD1
clone size: .
CDR3 DNA: TGTGCCAGCAGTGAAATGGGCAGGGGGCGCTGGGATACGCAGTATTTT
CDR3 protein: CASSEMGRGRWDTQYF

V gene: TRBV9
J gene: TRBJ2-1
D gene: TRBD2
clone size: few
CDR3 DNA: TGTGCCAGCAGCCCAGAGTGGGGGGGAAGGAATGAGCAGTTCTTC
CDR3 protein: CASSPEWGGRNEQFF

V gene: TRBV10-1
J gene: TRBJ2-3
D gene: .
clone size: .
CDR3 DNA: TGCGCCAGCAGTGAGAAAATAGATACAGATACGCAGTATTTT
CDR3 protein: CASSEKIDTDTQYF

V gene: TRBV7-2
J gene: TRBJ1-2
D gene: .
clone size: few
CDR3 DNA: TGTGCCAGCAGCTTAGACGCAGGGTATGGCTACACCTTC
CDR3 protein: CASSLDAGYGYTF

V gene: TRBV7-8
J gene: TRBJ2-1
D gene: TRBD2
clone size: .
CDR3 DNA: TGTGCCAGCAGCTTAGGCACCAATAGGGCTAGCGGGAGGGCAAGTGAGCAGTTCTTC
CDR3 protein: CASSLGTNRASGRASEQFF

V gene: TRBV6-1
J gene: TRBJ1-4
D gene: .
clone size: .
CDR3 DNA: TGTGCCAGCGGGCTAAGCAGCCTTAATGAAAAACTGTTTTTT
CDR3 protein: CASGLSSLNEKLFF

V gene: TRBV9
J gene: TRBJ2-3
D gene: TRBD1
clone size: .
CDR3 DNA: TGTGCCAGCAGCTCCTCCGGGACAGGGGAGCCGTATTTT
CDR3 protein: CASSSSGTGEPYF

V gene: TRBV5-5
J gene: TRBJ1-5
D gene: TRBD1
clone size: once
CDR3 DNA: TGTGCCAGCAGCCCTACAGGGGGCGTTAGGTTCGCTCAGCCCCAGCATTTT
CDR3 protein: CASSPTGGVRFAQPQHF

V gene: TRBV10-3
J gene: TRBJ1-6
D gene: .
clone size: .
CDR3 DNA: TGTGCCATCAGGCTGGGGGCGGACTATAATTCACCCCTCCACTTT
CDR3 protein: CAIRLGADYNSPLHF

V gene: TRBV10-3
J gene: TRBJ2-7
D gene: .
clone size: few
CDR3 DNA: TGTGCCATCAGTGAGCTGAGCGTCCTCGGGCGACAGCCAGGGTCCTACGAGCAGTACTTC
CDR3 protein: CAISELSVLGRQPGSYEQYF

V gene: TRBV4-3
J gene: TRBJ1-1
D gene: .
clone size: .
CDR3 DNA: TGCGCCAGCAGCCCTCACCCGGACAGTTTCGAAGCTTTCTTT
CDR3 protein: CASSPHPDSFEAFF

V gene: TRBV29-1
J gene: TRBJ2-2
D gene: .
clone size: .
CDR3 DNA: TGCAGCGCCCTGGGAGGGGGGACCACCGGGGAGCTGTTTTTT
CDR3 protein: CSALGGGTTGELFF

V gene: TRBV19
J gene: TRBJ1-6
D gene: TRBD1
clone size: few
CDR3 DNA: TGTGCCAGTAGAGACCCCCCTCAGGGGGCGAGGAATTCACCCCTCCACTTT
CDR3 protein: CASRDPPQGARNSPLHF

V gene: TRBV10-3
J gene: TRBJ1-6
D gene: .
clone size: .
CDR3 DNA: TGTGCCACCTCAGGGGCAAGGGGTCGAGATTCACCCCTCCACTTT
CDR3 protein: CATSGARGRDSPLHF

V gene: TRBV7-3
J gene: TRBJ1-1
D gene: TRBD1
clone size: .
CDR3 DNA: TGTGCCAGCAGAGACAGGGGGGACACTGAAGCTTTCTTT
CDR3 protein: CASRDRGDTEAFF

V gene: TRBV7-9
J gene: TRBJ1-1
D gene: .
clone size: .
CDR3 DNA: TGTGCCAGCAGCTTAGATACACGCGAAGCTTTCTTT
CDR3 protein: CASSLDTREAFF

V gene: TRBV19
J gene: TRBJ1-1
D gene: TRBD1
clone size: .
CDR3 DNA: TGTGCCAGTAGTGCCAGGGGCGGGACAGGACCCATGAACACTGAAGCTTTCTTT
CDR3 protein: CASSARGGTGPMNTEAFF

V gene: TRBV5-1
J gene: TRBJ2-3
D gene: TRBD1
clone size: few
CDR3 DNA: TGCGCCAGCAGCTTACAGGGGAATACTTTTGATACGCAGTATTTT
CDR3 protein: CASSLQGNTFDTQYF

V gene: TRBV7-2
J gene: TRBJ2-7
D gene: .
clone size: .
CDR3 DNA: TGTGCCAGCAGCGCCACAGGGAACGAGCAGTACTTC
CDR3 protein: CASSATGNEQYF

V gene: TRBV7-3
J gene: TRBJ2-7
D gene: .
clone size: .
CDR3 DNA: TGTGCCAGCAGCCTAGGTGGGGGGGCCGAGCAGTACTTC
CDR3 protein: CASSLGGGAEQYF

V gene: TRBV4-2
J gene: TRBJ1-2
D gene: .
clone size: .
CDR3 DNA: TGTGCCAGCAGCCAAGAGCTTGCGGGGGCTCAGGGCTACACCTTC
CDR3 protein: CASSQELAGAQGYTF

V gene: TRBV25-1
J gene: TRBJ1-1
D gene: .
clone size: .
CDR3 DNA: TGTGCCGTCGCAGGGGCCTGCGAAGCTTTCTTT
CDR3 protein: CAVAGACEAFF

V gene: TRBV20-1
J gene: TRBJ1-2
D gene: TRBD1
clone size: .
CDR3 DNA: TGCAGTGCGTGGGACAGTGGCTACACCTTC
CDR3 protein: CSAWDSGYTF

V gene: TRBV7-3
J gene: TRBJ2-2
D gene: TRBD1
clone size: .
CDR3 DNA: TGCGCCAGCAGCTTATGGACAGGGACCACCGGGGAGCTGTTTTTT
CDR3 protein: CASSLWTGTTGELFF

V gene: TRBV5-6
J gene: TRBJ1-5
D gene: TRBD1
clone size: .
CDR3 DNA: TGTGCCAGCAGCCAGGGACAGACTAATCAGCCCCAGCATTTT
CDR3 protein: CASSQGQTNQPQHF

V gene: TRBV27
J gene: TRBJ1-6
D gene: TRBD1
clone size: .
CDR3 DNA: TGTGCCAGCAGTACTGGGACAGGGTTCGGGAATTCACCCCTCCACTTT
CDR3 protein: CASSTGTGFGNSPLHF

V gene: TRBV27
J gene: TRBJ1-5
D gene: TRBD1
clone size: .
CDR3 DNA: TGTGCCAGCAGTTTAACAGGGGGCGATCAGCCCCAGCATTTT
CDR3 protein: CASSLTGGDQPQHF

V gene: TRBV27
J gene: TRBJ2-1
D gene: TRBD1
clone size: once
CDR3 DNA: TGTGCCAGCAGCTTTTCAGGGGGTATCGCCTACAATGAGCAGTTCTTC
CDR3 protein: CASSFSGGIAYNEQFF

V gene: TRBV7-3
J gene: TRBJ2-3
D gene: TRBD2
clone size: .
CDR3 DNA: TGTGCCAGCAGCACCCCGACTAGCGGGCGATCAGGCACAGATACGCAGTATTTT
CDR3 protein: CASSTPTSGRSGTDTQYF

V gene: TRBV11-2
J gene: TRBJ1-5
D gene: .
clone size: .
CDR3 DNA: TGTGCCAGCAGCTTAGATGAGGGCTCGCCCCAGCATTTT
CDR3 protein: CASSLDEGSPQHF

V gene: TRBV19
J gene: TRBJ2-2
D gene: .
clone size: .
CDR3 DNA: TGTGCCAGTAAGGAGGGCACCGGGGAGCTGTTTTTT
CDR3 protein: CASKEGTGELFF

V gene: TRBV7-9
J gene: TRBJ1-5
D gene: TRBD1
clone size: .
CDR3 DNA: TGTGCCAGCAGCTCCCGAGACAGGGGATACCAGCCCCAGCATTTT
CDR3 protein: CASSSRDRGYQPQHF

V gene: TRBV18
J gene: TRBJ1-2
D gene: .
clone size: .
CDR3 DNA: TGTGCCAGCTCACCACCACAGCCGAAGGGCTACACCTTC
CDR3 protein: CASSPPQPKGYTF

V gene: TRBV6-4
J gene: TRBJ1-5
D gene: TRBD1
clone size: .
CDR3 DNA: TGTGCCAGCAGTGAGGGGGGACAGCTCAATCAGCCCCAGCATTTT
CDR3 protein: CASSEGGQLNQPQHF

V gene: TRBV6-5
J gene: TRBJ1-1
D gene: .
clone size: .
CDR3 DNA: TGTGCCAGCAGTCCAGCTCGACGGGAGAACACTGAAGCTTTCTTT
CDR3 protein: CASSPARRENTEAFF

V gene: TRBV6-4
J gene: TRBJ2-2
D gene: .
clone size: few
CDR3 DNA: TGTGCCAGCAGTTCCGGTGTCGCGAACACCGGGGAGCTGTTTTTT
CDR3 protein: CASSSGVANTGELFF

V gene: TRBV2
J gene: TRBJ1-1
D gene: .
clone size: .
CDR3 DNA: TGTGCCAGCACCAGGGAAGGGCCGGCTGAAGCTTTCTTT
CDR3 protein: CASTREGPAEAFF

V gene: TRBV27
J gene: TRBJ1-5
D gene: .
clone size: .
CDR3 DNA: TGTGCCAGCAGGGCCTTATATAGCAATCAGCCCCAGCATTTT
CDR3 protein: CASRALYSNQPQHF

V gene: TRBV19
J gene: TRBJ2-6
D gene: .
clone size: once
CDR3 DNA: TGTGCCAGTAGTAACACCAACTCTGGGGCCAACGTCCTGACTTTC
CDR3 protein: CASSNTNSGANVLTF

V gene: TRBV9
J gene: TRBJ1-1
D gene: TRBD1
clone size: once
CDR3 DNA: TGTGCCAGCAGCGGGCCCGGGACAGGGCCCCTCCAAACTGAAGCTTTCTTT
CDR3 protein: CASSGPGTGPLQTEAFF

V gene: TRBV19
J gene: TRBJ1-5
D gene: .
clone size: .
CDR3 DNA: TGTGCCAGTAGTCCCGGGGGGGGCCGCGGCAATCAGCCCCAGCATTTT
CDR3 protein: CASSPGGGRGNQPQHF

V gene: TRBV5-1
J gene: TRBJ2-7
D gene: TRBD1
clone size: .
CDR3 DNA: TGCGCCAGCAGCTTCCGGACAGGGCGTGAGCAGTACTTC
CDR3 protein: CASSFRTGREQYF

V gene: TRBV7-9
J gene: TRBJ2-2
D gene: .
clone size: .
CDR3 DNA: TGTGCCAGCAGCCCCCAGGGGCAGGCGCGGACCGGGGAGCTGTTTTTT
CDR3 protein: CASSPQGQARTGELFF

V gene: TRBV7-9
J gene: TRBJ2-5
D gene: .
clone size: .
CDR3 DNA: TGTGCCAGCAGCACCCCATACAACCAAGAGACCCAGTACTTC
CDR3 protein: CASSTPYNQETQYF

V gene: TRBV6-4
J gene: TRBJ2-1
D gene: TRBD2
clone size: once
CDR3 DNA: TGTGCCAGCAGTGACTCGGCGGGAGGCGCCAGCAATGAGCAGTTCTTC
CDR3 protein: CASSDSAGGASNEQFF

V gene: TRBV5-4
J gene: TRBJ1-2
D gene: TRBD1
clone size: few
CDR3 DNA: TGTGCCAGCAGCTTGGGTTCGACAGGGGTAGGGGTTGGCTACACCTTC
CDR3 protein: CASSLGSTGVGVGYTF

V gene: TRBV6-6
J gene: TRBJ2-3
D gene: TRBD2
clone size: .
CDR3 DNA: TGTGCCAGCAGTTACGGGCCGACTAGCGGGAAAGATACGCAGTATTTT
CDR3 protein: CASSYGPTSGKDTQYF

V gene: TRBV2
J gene: TRBJ2-7
D gene: TRBD1
clone size: .
CDR3 DNA: TGTGCCAGCAGTCTCTGGACAGGGGGATTTGAGAACGAGCAGTACTTC
CDR3 protein: CASSLWTGGFENEQYF

V gene: TRBV7-8
J gene: TRBJ2-3
D gene: TRBD1
clone size: .
CDR3 DNA: TGTGCCAGCAGCAAGTCGGGGCAGGGGGTAGATACGCAGTATTTT
CDR3 protein: CASSKSGQGVDTQYF

V gene: TRBV5-4
J gene: TRBJ1-3
D gene: .
clone size: .
CDR3 DNA: TGTGCCAGCAGCTCGGGAAATCCTTCTGGAAACACCATATATTTT
CDR3 protein: CASSSGNPSGNTIYF

V gene: TRBV11-3
J gene: TRBJ1-1
D gene: .
clone size: .
CDR3 DNA: TGTGCCAGCAGCGTCGCTCCGGGCACTGAAGCTTTCTTT
CDR3 protein: CASSVAPGTEAFF

V gene: TRBV4-1
J gene: TRBJ2-5
D gene: TRBD2
clone size: .
CDR3 DNA: TGCGCCAGCAGCCAAGCTGAGGGAGGGCTGATAGAGACCCAGTACTTC
CDR3 protein: CASSQAEGGLIETQYF

V gene: TRBV5-4
J gene: TRBJ1-2
D gene: .
clone size: .
CDR3 DNA: TGTGCCAGCGCCCCAGCAGGGATAAGCTATGGCTACACCTTC
CDR3 protein: CASAPAGISYGYTF

V gene: TRBV19
J gene: TRBJ2-1
D gene: .
clone size: .
CDR3 DNA: TGTGCCAGTTCCCAGTGGAGTGCCTACAATGAGCAGTTCTTC
CDR3 protein: CASSQWSAYNEQFF

V gene: TRBV7-6
J gene: TRBJ2-4
D gene: TRBD2
clone size: .
CDR3 DNA: TGTGCCAGCAGCGAGCGGGACTCCGACTTTCACATTCAGTACTTC
CDR3 protein: CASSERDSDFHIQYF

V gene: TRBV10-1
J gene: TRBJ2-1
D gene: .
clone size: .
CDR3 DNA: TGCGCCAGCAGTGATCGAGATTACAATGAGCAGTTCTTC
CDR3 protein: CASSDRDYNEQFF

V gene: TRBV20-1
J gene: TRBJ2-1
D gene: .
clone size: .
CDR3 DNA: TGCAGTGGTGGCAGGGGCAATGAGCAGTTCTTC
CDR3 protein: CSGGRGNEQFF